The sequence of this T cell receptor beta chain was determined in a study of response to subunit inactivated influenza vaccine (dated by TCRdb to the late 2010s). As for the study more broadly: Deep quantitative profiling of the T cell receptor repertoire was used in the study to follow responses to a trivalent subunit inactivated influenza vaccine. The full study reports these points: It was suggested by the authors that each seasonal influenza vaccination may recruit only a limited number of new T cells.

Worth noting for this clonotype: The specificity of this receptor is unknown. Per-nucleotide qualities are absent, and no much larger clonotype sits a single base away.

The method was RT-PCR. Sequenced on an Illumina HiSeq 2500. TCRdb ran its own pipeline on the public reads, namely fastp trimming at Q25 and MiXCR clone calling, and kept in-frame beta chains. Each CDR3 protein gets just one entry, which takes the most common genes and DNA from the rows behind it. The sample table records 500,000 to 750,000 distinct CDR3 sequences; approximately 14% of these occur just once. The leading ten clones occupy roughly 11% of the sample. Measured from the cysteine to the phenylalanine, the CDR3 is 14 residues long. Solely the CDR3 DNA is kept, with 42 bases framed from the first base. The germline V gene (reference sequence) yields DFQATT for CDR1 and SNEGSKA for CDR2. V trim: 3 bases; J trim: 4 bases; unmatched bases: 4.

The sequence was collected from a man aged 45-65 years who received an inactivated influenza vaccine. Donor details come from another sample of the same person, matched by shared clones. This chain is built from TRBV20-1 and TRBJ2-7; TRBD2 aligns with 12 central bases. The starting material was PBMCs from blood, obtained 11 to 12 days after vaccination. The sequenced DNA: TGCAGTGCTAGCACCGGGACTAGCGGGTACGAGCAGTACTTC. It codes for CSASTGTSGYEQYF.